This T cell receptor beta chain was sequenced in a study of shared clonotypes between healthy human individuals. Clones were sequenced by immunoSEQ multiplex PCR, and TCRdb holds only the in-frame ones, with some missing. The top ten hold approximately 12% of the sample, which has about 480,000 clones, about 75% seen once. The V gene's germline CDR1 is SGHNT and CDR2 YYREEE (reference sequence). This CDR3 region has 14 residues. Trimming pared 3 bases from V and 4 bases from J, leaving 13 bases between. Each sample came from a Caucasian adult donor living in Nashville, Tennessee. The source material was PBMCs. The sequence was obtained from a woman aged 40 to 55 in good health. Some clones in this sample may be carry-over from other donors' samples. The chain recombines TRBV5-4 with TRBJ1-1; a weak D match, TRBD1 (5 bases). This CDR3 is CASSSGNGGTEAFF. As DNA, the CDR3 is TGTGCCAGCAGCTCGGGTAATGGGGGCACTGAAGCTTTCTTT.